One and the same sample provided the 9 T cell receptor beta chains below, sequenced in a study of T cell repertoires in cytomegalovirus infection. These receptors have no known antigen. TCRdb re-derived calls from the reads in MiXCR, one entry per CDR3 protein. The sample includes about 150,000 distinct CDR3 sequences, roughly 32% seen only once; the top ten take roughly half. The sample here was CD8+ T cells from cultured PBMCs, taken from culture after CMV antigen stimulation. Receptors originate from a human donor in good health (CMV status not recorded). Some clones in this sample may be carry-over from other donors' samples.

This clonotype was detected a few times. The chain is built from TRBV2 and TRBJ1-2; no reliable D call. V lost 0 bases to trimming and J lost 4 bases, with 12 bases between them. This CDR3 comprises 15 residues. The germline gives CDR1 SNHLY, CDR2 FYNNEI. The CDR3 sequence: CASSEALNESYGYTF. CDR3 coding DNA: TGTGCCAGCAGTGAAGCGCTTAATGAGAGCTATGGCTACACCTTC.

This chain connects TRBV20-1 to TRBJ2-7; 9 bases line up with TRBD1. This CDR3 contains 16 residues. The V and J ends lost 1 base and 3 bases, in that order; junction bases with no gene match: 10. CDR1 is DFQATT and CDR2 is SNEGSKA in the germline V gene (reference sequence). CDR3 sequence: CSARAPLGTGSYEQYF. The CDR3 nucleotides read TGCAGTGCTAGAGCCCCCTTGGGGACAGGGAGCTACGAGCAGTACTTC.

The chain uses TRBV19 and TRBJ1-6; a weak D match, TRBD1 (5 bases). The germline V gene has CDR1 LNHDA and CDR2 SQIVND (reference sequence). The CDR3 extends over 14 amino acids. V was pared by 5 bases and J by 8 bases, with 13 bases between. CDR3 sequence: CASSVDSGDSPLHF. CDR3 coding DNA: TGTGCCAGTAGTGTCGACTCGGGGGATTCACCCCTCCACTTT.

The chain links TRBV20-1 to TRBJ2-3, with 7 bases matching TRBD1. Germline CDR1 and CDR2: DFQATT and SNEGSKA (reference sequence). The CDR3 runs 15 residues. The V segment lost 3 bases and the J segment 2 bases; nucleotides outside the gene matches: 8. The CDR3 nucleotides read TGCAGTGCTAGTTATCCGGGACAGCTCACAGATACGCAGTATTTT. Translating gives CSASYPGQLTDTQYF.

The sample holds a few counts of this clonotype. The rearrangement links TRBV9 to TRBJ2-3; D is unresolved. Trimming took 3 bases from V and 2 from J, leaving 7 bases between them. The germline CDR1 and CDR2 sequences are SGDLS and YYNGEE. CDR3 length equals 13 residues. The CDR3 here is CASSGSVTDTQYF. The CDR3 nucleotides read TGTGCCAGCAGCGGGTCAGTCACAGATACGCAGTATTTT.

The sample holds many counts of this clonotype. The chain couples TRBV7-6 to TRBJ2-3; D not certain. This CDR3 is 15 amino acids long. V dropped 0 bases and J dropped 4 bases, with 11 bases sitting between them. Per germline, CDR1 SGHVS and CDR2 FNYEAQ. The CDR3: CASSLAELRADTQYF. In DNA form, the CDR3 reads TGTGCCAGCAGCTTAGCTGAACTTCGGGCAGATACGCAGTATTTT.

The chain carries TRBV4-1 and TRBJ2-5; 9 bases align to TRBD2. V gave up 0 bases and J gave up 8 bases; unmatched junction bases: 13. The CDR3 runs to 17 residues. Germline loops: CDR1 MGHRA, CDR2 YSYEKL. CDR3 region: CASSQDAASGDGDTQYF. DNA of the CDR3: TGCGCCAGCAGCCAAGATGCGGCTAGCGGGGATGGCGATACCCAGTACTTC.

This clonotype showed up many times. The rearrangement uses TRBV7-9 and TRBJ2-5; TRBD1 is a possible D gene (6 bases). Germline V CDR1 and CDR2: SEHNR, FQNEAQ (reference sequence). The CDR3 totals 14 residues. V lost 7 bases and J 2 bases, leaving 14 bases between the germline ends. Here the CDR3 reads CASILGAGQETQYF. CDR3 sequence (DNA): TGTGCCAGCATCCTGGGGGCAGGACAAGAGACCCAGTACTTC.

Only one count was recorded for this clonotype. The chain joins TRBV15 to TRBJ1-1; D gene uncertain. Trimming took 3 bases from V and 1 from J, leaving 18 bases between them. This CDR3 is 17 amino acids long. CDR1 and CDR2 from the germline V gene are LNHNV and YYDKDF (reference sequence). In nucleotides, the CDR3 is TGTGCCACCAGCAGTTATGAATCGGCAGAGACGAACACTGAAGCTTTCTTT. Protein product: CATSSYESAETNTEAFF.